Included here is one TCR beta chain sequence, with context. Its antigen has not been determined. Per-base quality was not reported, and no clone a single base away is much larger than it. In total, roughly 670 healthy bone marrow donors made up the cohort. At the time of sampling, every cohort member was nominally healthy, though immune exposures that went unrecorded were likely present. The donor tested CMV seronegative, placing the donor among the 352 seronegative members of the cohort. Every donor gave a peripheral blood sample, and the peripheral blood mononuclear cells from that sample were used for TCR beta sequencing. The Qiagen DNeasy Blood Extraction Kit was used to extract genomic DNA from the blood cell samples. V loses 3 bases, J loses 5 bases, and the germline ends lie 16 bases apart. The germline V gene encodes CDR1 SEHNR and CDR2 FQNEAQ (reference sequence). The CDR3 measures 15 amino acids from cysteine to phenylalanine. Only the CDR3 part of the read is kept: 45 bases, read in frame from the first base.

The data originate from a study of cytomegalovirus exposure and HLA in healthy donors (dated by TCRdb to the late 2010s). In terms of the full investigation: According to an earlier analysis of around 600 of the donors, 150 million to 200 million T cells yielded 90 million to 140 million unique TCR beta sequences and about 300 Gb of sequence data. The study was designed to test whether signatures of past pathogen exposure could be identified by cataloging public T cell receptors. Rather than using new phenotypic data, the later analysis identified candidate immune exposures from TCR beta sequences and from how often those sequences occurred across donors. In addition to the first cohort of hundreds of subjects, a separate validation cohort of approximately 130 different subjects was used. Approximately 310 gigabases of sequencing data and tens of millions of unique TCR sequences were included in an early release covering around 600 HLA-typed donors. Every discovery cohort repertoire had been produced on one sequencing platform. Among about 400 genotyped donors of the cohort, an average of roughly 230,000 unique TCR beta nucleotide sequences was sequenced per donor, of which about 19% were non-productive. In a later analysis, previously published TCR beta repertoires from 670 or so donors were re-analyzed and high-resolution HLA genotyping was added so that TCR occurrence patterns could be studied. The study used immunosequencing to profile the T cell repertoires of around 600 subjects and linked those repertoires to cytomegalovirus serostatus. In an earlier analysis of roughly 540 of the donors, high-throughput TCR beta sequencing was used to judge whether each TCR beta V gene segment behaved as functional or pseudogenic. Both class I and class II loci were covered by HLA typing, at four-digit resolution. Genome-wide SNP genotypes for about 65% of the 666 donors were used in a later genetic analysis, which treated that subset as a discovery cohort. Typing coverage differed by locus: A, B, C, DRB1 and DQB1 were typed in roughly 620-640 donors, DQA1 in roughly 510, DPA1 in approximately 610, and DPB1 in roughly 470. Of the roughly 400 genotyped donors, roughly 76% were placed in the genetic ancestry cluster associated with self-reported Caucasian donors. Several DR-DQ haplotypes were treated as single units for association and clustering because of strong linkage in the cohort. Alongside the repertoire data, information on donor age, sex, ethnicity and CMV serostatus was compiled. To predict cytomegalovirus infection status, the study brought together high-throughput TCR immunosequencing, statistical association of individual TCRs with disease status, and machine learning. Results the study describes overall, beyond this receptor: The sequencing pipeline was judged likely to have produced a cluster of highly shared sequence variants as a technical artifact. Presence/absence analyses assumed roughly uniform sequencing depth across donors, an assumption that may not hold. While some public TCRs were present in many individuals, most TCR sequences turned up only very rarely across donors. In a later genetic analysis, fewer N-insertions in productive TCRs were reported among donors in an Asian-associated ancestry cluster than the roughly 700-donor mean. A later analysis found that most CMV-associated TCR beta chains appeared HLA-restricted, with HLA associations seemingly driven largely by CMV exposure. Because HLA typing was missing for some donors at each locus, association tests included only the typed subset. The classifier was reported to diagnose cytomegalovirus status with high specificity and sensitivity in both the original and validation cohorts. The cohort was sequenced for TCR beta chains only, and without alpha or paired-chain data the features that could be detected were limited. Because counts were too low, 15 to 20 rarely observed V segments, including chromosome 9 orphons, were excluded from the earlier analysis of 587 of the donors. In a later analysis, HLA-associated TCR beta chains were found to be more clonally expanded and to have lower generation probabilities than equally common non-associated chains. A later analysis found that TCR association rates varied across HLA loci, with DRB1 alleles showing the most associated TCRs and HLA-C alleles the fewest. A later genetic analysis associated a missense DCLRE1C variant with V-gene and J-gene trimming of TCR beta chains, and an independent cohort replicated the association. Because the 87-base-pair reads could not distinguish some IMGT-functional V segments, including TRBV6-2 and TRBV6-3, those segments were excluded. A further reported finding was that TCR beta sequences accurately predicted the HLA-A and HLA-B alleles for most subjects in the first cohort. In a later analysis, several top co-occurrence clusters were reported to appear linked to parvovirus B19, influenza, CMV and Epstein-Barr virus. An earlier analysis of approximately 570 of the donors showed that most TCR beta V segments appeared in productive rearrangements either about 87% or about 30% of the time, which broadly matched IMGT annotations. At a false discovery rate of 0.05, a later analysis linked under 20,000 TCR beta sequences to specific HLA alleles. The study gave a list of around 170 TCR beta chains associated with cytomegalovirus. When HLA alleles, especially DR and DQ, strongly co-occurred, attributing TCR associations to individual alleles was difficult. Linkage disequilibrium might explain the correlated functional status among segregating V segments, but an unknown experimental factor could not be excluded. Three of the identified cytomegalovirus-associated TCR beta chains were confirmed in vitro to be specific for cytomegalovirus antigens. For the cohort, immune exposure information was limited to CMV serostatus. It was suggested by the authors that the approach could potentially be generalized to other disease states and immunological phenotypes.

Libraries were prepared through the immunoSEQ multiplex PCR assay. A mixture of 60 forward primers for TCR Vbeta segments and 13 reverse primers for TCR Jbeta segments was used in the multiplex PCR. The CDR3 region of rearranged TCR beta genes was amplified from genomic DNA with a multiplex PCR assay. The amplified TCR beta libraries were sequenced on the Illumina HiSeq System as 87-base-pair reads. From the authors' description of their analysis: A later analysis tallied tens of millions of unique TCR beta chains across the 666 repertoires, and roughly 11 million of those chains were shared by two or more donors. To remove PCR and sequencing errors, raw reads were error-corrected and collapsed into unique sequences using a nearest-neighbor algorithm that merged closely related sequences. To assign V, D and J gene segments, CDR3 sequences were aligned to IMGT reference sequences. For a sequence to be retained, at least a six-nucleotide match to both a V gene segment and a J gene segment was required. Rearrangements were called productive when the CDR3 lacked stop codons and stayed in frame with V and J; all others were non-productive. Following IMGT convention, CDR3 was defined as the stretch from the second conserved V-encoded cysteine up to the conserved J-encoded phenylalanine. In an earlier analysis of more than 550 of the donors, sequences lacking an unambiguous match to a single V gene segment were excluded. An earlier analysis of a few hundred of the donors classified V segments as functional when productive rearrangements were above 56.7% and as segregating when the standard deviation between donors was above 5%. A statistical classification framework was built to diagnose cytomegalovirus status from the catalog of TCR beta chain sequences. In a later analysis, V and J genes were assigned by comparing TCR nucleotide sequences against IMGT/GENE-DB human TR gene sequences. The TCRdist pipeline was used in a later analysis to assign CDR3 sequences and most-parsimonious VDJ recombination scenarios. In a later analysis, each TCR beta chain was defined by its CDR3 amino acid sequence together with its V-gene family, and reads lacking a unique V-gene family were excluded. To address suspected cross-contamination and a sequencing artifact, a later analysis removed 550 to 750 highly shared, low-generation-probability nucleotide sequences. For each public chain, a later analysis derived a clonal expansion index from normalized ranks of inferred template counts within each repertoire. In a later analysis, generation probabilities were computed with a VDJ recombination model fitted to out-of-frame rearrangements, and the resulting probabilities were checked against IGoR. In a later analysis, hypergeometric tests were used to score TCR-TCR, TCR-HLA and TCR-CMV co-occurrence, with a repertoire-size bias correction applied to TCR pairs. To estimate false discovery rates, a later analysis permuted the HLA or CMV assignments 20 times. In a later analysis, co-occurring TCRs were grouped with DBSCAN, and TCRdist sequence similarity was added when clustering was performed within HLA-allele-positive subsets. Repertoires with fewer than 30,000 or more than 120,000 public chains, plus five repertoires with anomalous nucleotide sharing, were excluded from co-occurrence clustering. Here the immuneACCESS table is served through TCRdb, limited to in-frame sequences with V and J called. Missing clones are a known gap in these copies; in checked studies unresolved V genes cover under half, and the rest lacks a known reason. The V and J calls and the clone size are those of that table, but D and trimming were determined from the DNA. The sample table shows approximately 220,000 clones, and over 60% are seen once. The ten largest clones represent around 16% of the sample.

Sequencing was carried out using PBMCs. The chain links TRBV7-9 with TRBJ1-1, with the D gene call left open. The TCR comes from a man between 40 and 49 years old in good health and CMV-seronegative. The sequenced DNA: TGTGCCAGCAGCTTGGTGGTTCTGACGGGGACTGAAGCTTTCTTT. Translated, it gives CASSLVVLTGTEAFF.